Detailed here is one T cell receptor (beta chain). Assay: immunoSEQ multiplex PCR; the TCRdb copy retains only in-frame clones and omits some. Of some 120,000 clones in the sample, approximately 90% were seen once. These data are taken from a study of T cell clones after liver transplantation. The J segment lost 4 bases and the V segment lost 8 bases, leaving 9 bases of the junction unmatched. The CDR3 contains 14 residues. In germline, CDR1 is SNHLY, CDR2 FYNNEI. V and J are TRBV2 and TRBJ2-3; TRBD2 matches 7 bases. The source material was CD4+ T cells from blood, sampled 12 months after liver transplant. This receptor was obtained from a human patient who received a liver transplant. Some T cells may possibly be graft donor cells. CDR3 residues: CASSREGQSDTQYF. In DNA form, the CDR3 reads TGTGCCAGCTCGAGGGAGGGCCAATCAGATACGCAGTATTTT. The full variable domain, rest sourced from reference TRBV2 and TRBJ2-3, is EPEVTQTPSHQVTQMGQEVILRCVPISNHLYFYWYRQILGQKVEFLVSFYNNEISEKSEIFDDQFSVERPDGSNFTLKIRSTKLEDSAMYFCASSREGQSDTQYFGPGTRLTVL.